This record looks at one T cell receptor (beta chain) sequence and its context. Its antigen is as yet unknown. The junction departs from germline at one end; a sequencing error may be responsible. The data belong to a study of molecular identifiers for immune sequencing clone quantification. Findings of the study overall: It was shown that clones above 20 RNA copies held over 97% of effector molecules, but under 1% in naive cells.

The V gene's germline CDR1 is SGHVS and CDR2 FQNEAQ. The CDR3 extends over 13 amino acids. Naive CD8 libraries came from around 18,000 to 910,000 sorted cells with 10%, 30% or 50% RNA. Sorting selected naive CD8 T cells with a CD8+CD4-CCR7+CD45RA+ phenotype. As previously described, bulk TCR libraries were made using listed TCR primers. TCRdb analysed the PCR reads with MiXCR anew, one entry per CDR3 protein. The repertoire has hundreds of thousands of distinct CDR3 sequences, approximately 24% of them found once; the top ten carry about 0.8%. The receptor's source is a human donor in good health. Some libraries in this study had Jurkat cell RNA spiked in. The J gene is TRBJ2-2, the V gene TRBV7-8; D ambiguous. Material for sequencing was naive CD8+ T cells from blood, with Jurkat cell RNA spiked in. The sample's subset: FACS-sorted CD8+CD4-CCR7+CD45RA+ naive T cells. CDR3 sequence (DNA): TGTGCCAGCGGCTTACTTAACACCGGGGAGCTGTTTTTT. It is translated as CASGLLNTGELFF.